This TCR beta chain comes out of a study of blood T cell repertoires in COVID-19. In the study overall: Nucleic acid was either cDNA or gDNA, and it came from T cells, B-cell-depleted T cells, or PBMCs.

Authors' analysis steps: Amplification of reference gene primers was used by the study to estimate nucleated cell counts. This table comes from immunoSEQ multiplex PCR, and its TCRdb copy is limited to in-frame clones, with some not included. Clonal size and the V and J genes are those of that table, whereas D and trimming came from the DNA. Among about 130,000 clones listed, about four fifths were seen once. Germline CDR1 SEHNR, CDR2 FQNEAQ (reference sequence). CDR3 length: 15 residues. J lost 7 bases, V lost 5 bases, and 6 bases had no gene match. This clone was seen a few times. V and J are TRBV7-9 and TRBJ1-6; TRBD1 agrees at 9 bases. This sequence originates from a man aged 35 to 55 with active or convalescent COVID-19. The specimen was peripheral blood. The DNA for the CDR3 is TGTGCCAGCAGCCGAACAGGGGGCGCAAATTCACCCCTCCACTTT. This sequence encodes CASSRTGGANSPLHF.